This T cell receptor (beta chain) was captured by sequencing in a study of blood T cells in healthy people across ages. Whole-study findings and limits: Older individuals had lower TCR beta diversity per million T cells (the decline was roughly linear).

This clonotype was seen more than once but under ten times. Its antigen is currently unknown. The sample providers were healthy Caucasian people from Russia, aged roughly 6 to 95. For the second PCR, which ran for about 7 to 11 cycles, a sample-barcoded 5' primer and a J-beta primer mix were used. Via MiXCR, TCRdb re-called the 5' RACE reads, giving one row per CDR3 protein. The sample has approximately 1,000,000 distinct CDR3 sequences, 35% to 45% seen once. Source material: blood. This TCR was recovered from a man younger than 35 in good health.

CDR3 sequence (DNA): TGTGCCAGCAGTTACTCGTGGACGGCTAATGAAAAACTGTTTTTT. This translates into CASSYSWTANEKLFF. This chain uses TRBV6-6 with TRBJ1-4; D is uncertain. The CDR3 consists of 15 residues. V lost 0 bases to trimming and J lost 3 bases, with 8 bases between them. CDR1 MNHNY and CDR2 SVGAGI come from the germline V gene (reference sequence).